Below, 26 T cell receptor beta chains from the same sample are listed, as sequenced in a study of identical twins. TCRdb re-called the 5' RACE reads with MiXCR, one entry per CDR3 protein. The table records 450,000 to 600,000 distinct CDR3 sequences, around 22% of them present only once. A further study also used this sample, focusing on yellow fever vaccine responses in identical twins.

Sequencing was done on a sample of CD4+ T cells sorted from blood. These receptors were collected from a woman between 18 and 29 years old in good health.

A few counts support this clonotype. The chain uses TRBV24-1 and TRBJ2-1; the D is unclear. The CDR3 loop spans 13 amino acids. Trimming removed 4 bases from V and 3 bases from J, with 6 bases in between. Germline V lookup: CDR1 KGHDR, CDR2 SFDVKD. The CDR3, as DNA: TGTGCCACCAGTGACCAGATCTACAATGAGCAGTTCTTC. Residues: CATSDQIYNEQFF.

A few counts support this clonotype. The CDR3 loop reads CASSLLGIHDLDTQYF. CDR3 DNA sequence: TGTGCCAGCAGCTTGTTAGGAATACATGACTTAGATACGCAGTATTTT. The chain uses TRBV5-6 and TRBJ2-3, with D unclear. CDR3 length equals 16 residues. The germline gives CDR1 SGHDT, CDR2 YYEEEE. Trimming shortened V by 1 base and J by 5 bases, and 17 bases separated the two germline ends.

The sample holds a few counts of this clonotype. The CDR3 DNA reads as TGTGCCAGCAGGGGACTAGCGGGAGTATATGAGCAGTTCTTC. Protein: CASRGLAGVYEQFF. This chain connects TRBV27 to TRBJ2-1; 14 positions match TRBD2. Unmatched junction bases numbered 3, after V lost 6 bases and J lost 8 bases. From germline, CDR1 is MNHEY and CDR2 SMNVEV (reference sequence). This CDR3 contains 14 residues.

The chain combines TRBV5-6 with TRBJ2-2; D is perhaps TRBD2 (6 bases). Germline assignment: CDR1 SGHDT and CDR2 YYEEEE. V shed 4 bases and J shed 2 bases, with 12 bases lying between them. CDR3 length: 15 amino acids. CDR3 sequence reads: CASSVLALNTGELFF. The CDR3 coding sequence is TGTGCCAGCAGCGTGCTAGCGCTCAACACCGGGGAGCTGTTTTTT. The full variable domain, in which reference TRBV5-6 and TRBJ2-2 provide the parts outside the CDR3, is DAGVTQSPTHLIKTRGQQVTLRCSPKSGHDTVSWYQQALGQGPQFIFQYYEEEERQRGNFPDRFSGHQFPNYSSELNVNALLLGDSALYLCASSVLALNTGELFFGEGSRLTVL.

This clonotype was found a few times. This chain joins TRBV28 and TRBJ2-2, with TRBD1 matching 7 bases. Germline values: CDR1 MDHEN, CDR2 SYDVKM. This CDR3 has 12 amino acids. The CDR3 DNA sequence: TGTGCGGCAGGGGGGAACACCGGGGAGCTGTTTTTT. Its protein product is CAAGGNTGELFF.

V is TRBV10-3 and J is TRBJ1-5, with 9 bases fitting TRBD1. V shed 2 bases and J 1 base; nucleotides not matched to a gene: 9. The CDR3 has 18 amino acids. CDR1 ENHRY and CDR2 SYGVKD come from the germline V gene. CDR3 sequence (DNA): TGTGCCATCAGTGAGGGGAGACAGGGGGTTTTGAGCAATCAGCCCCAGCATTTT. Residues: CAISEGRQGVLSNQPQHF.

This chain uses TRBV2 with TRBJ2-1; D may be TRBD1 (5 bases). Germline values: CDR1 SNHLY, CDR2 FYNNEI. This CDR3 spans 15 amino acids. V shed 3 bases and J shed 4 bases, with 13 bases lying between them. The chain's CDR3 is CASSDRVPLYNEQFF. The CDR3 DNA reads TGTGCCAGCAGTGACAGGGTGCCCCTTTACAATGAGCAGTTCTTC.

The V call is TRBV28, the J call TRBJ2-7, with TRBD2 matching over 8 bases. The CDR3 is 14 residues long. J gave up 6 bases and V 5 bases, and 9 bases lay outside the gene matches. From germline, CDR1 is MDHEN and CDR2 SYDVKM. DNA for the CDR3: TGTGCCAGCAGTGAGGTCGGACTAGCAGGCGAGCAGTACGTC. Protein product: CASSEVGLAGEQYV.

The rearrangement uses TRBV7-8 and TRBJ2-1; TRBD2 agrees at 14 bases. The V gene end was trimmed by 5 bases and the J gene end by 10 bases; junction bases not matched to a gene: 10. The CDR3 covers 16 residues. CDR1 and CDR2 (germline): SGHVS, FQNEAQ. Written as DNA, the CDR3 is TGTGCCAGCAGCGACTTGGGACTAGCGGGAGATTTGGAGCAGTTCTTC. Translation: CASSDLGLAGDLEQFF.

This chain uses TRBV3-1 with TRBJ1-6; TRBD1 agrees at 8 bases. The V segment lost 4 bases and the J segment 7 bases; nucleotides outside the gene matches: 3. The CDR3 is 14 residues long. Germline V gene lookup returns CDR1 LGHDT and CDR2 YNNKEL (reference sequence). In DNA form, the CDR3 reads TGTGCCAGCAGCCGGGACAGGACCAATTCACCCCTCCACTTT. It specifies CASSRDRTNSPLHF.

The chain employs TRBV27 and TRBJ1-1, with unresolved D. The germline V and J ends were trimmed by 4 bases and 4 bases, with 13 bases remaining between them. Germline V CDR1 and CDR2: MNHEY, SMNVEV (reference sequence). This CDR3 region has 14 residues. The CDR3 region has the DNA TGTGCCAGCAGTTCAGTACCGGGGTTCACTGAAGCTTTCTTT. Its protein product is CASSSVPGFTEAFF.

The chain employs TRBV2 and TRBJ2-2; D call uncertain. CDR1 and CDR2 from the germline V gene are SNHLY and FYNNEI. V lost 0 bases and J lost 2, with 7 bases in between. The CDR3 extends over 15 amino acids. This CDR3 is CASSEALVNTGELFF. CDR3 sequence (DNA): TGTGCCAGCAGTGAAGCGCTGGTAAACACCGGGGAGCTGTTTTTT.

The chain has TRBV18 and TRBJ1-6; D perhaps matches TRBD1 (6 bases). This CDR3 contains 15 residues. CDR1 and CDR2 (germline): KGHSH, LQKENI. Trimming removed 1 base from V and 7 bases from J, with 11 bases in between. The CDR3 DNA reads TGTGCCAGCTCACCACAGGACAGTGCCAATTCACCCCTCCACTTT. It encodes CASSPQDSANSPLHF.

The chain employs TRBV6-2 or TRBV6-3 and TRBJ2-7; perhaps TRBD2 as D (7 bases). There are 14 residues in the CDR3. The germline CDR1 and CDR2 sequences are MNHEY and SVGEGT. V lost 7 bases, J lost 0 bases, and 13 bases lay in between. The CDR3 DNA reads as TGTGCCAGCAAGCGAGCGGGACACTCCTACGAGCAGTACTTC. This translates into CASKRAGHSYEQYF.

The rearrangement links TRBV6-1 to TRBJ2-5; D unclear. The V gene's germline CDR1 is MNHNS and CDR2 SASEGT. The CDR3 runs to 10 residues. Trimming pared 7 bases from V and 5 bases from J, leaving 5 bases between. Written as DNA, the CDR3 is TGTGCCAGCAAAGAGGAGACCCAGTACTTC. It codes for CASKEETQYF.

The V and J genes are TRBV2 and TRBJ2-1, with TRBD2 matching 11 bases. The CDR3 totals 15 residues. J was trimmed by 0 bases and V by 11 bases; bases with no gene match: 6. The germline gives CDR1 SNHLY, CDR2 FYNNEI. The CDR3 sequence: CALAGGFSSYNEQFF. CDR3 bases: TGTGCCCTAGCGGGAGGTTTCAGCTCCTACAATGAGCAGTTCTTC.

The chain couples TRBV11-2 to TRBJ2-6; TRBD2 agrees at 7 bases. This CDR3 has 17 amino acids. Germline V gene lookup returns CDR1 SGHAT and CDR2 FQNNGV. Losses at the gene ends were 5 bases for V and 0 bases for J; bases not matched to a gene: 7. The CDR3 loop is CASSRGVTSSGANVLTF. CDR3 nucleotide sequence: TGTGCCAGCAGCCGGGGGGTCACGAGCTCTGGGGCCAACGTCCTGACTTTC.

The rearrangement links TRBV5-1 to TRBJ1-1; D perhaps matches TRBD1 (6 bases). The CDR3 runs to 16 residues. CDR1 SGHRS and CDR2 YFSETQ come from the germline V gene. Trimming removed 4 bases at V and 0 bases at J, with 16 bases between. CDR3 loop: CASSPTGSFMNTEAFF. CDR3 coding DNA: TGCGCCAGCAGCCCGACAGGATCCTTTATGAACACTGAAGCTTTCTTT. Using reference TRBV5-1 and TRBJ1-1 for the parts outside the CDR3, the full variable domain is KAGVTQTPRYLIKTRGQQVTLSCSPISGHRSVSWYQQTPGQGLQFLFEYFSETQRNKGNFPGRFSGRQFSNSRSEMNVSTLELGDSALYLCASSPTGSFMNTEAFFGQGTRLTVV.

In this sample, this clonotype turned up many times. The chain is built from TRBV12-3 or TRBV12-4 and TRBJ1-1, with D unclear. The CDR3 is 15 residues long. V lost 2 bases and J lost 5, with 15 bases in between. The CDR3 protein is CASSLSPSGGTEAFF. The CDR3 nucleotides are TGTGCCAGCAGTTTAAGTCCTTCCGGTGGTACTGAAGCTTTCTTT.

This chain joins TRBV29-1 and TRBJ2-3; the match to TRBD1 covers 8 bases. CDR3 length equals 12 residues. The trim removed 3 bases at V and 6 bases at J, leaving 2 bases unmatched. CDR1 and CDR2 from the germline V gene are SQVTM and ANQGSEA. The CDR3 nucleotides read TGCAGCGTTGAGGGGACAGGTGATACGCAGTATTTT. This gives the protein CSVEGTGDTQYF.

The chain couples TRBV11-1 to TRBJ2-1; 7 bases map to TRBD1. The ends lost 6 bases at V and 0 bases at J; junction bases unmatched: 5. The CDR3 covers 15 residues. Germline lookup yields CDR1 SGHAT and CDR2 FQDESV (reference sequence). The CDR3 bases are TGTGCCAGCAGGCCGACAGGGAGCTCCTACAATGAGCAGTTCTTC. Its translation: CASRPTGSSYNEQFF.

The DNA for the CDR3 is TGCGCCAGCAGCCAAGATCTTCAGAAGTCCTACGAGCAGTACGTC. It translates to CASSQDLQKSYEQYV. The chain is built from TRBV4-1 and TRBJ2-7; no definite D call. Trimming took 0 bases from V and 1 from J, leaving 10 bases between them. Looked up from germline, CDR1 is MGHRA and CDR2 is YSYEKL. CDR3 length: 15 residues.

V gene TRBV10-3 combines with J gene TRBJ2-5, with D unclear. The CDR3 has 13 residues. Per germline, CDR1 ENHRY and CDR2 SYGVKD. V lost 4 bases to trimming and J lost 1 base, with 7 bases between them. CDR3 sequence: CAISVAGQETQYF. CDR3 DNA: TGTGCCATCAGTGTAGCAGGCCAAGAGACCCAGTACTTC.

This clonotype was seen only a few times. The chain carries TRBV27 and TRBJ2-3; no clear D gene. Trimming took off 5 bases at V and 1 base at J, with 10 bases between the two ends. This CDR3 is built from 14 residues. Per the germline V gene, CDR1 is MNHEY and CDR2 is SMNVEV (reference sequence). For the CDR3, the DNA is TGTGCCAGCAGTAGAACGGACCGCACAGATACGCAGTATTTT. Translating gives CASSRTDRTDTQYF.

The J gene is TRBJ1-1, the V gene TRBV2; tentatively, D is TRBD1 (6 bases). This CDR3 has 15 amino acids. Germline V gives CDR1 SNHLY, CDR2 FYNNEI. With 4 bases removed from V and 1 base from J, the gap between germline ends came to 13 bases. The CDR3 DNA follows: TGTGCCAGCAGTGTGGAGGGACAAGGGAACACTGAAGCTTTCTTT. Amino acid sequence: CASSVEGQGNTEAFF.

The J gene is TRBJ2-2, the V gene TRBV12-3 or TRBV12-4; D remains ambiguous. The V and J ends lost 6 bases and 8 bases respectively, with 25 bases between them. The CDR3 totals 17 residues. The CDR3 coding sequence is TGTGCCAGCAGCCGCGGTTTTGCACGGTCATTTTCTGGGGAGCTGTTTTTT. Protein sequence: CASSRGFARSFSGELFF.